These 32 T cell receptor beta chains were sequenced from one sample in a study of blood T cells in healthy people across ages (dated by TCRdb to between 2015 and 2016). Preparation of the library involved 5' RACE. TCRdb shows the sequencer as Illumina HiSeq 2500. A second PCR of roughly 7 to 11 cycles was performed with a sample-barcoded 5' primer and a J-beta primer mix. TCRdb trimmed public reads at Q25 via fastp, called clones via MiXCR and kept in-frame beta chains. When rows share a CDR3 protein, they turn into one entry using the most common DNA and genes. This sample is represented by under 2 million distinct CDR3 sequences; approximately 32% of them were singletons. The ten largest clones capture approximately 10% of the sample. The material sequenced was blood. Receptor source: a woman in her thirties in good health.

This clonotype was seen only a few times. This rearrangement joins TRBV10-3 to TRBJ2-5; the D is unclear. CDR1 and CDR2 (germline): ENHRY, SYGVKD. V was cut by 1 base and J by 5 bases, with 5 bases left in between. The CDR3 length is 12 residues. The CDR3 DNA follows: TGTGCCATCAGTGAGTTAGGCGAGACCCAGTACTTC. This gives the protein CAISELGETQYF.

This clonotype was counted between two and nine times. This chain connects TRBV27 to TRBJ2-7; 8 bases line up with TRBD1. Germline loops: CDR1 MNHEY, CDR2 SMNVEV (reference sequence). Unmatched junction bases numbered 9, after V lost 4 bases and J lost 7 bases. There are 14 residues in the CDR3. The CDR3: CASSYRAGGNEQYF. CDR3 coding DNA: TGTGCCAGCAGTTATAGGGCAGGGGGCAATGAGCAGTACTTC.

In this sample, this clonotype turned up a few times. The chain employs TRBV20-1 and TRBJ2-3, with TRBD2 as a possible D gene (6 bases). V lost 6 bases, J lost 7 bases, and 20 bases lay in between. Germline V lookup: CDR1 DFQATT, CDR2 SNEGSKA (reference sequence). There are 14 residues in the CDR3. The CDR3 nucleotides read TGCAGTGCAACCCGGGACTCTACCTCTTATACGCAGTATTTT. Residues: CSATRDSTSYTQYF.

This chain connects TRBV14 to TRBJ2-5; 8 nucleotides agree with TRBD2. V lost 0 bases, J lost 1 base, and 7 bases stayed unmatched. The CDR3 spans 17 residues. Germline V gives CDR1 SGHDN, CDR2 FVKESK. CDR3 nucleotide sequence: TGTGCCAGCAGCCAAGATCGGGCTAGCGGGTTCCAAGAGACCCAGTACTTC. This gives the protein CASSQDRASGFQETQYF.

This clonotype came up once. The rearrangement joins TRBV5-6 to TRBJ2-1; D gene unclear. V lost 0 bases and J lost 0, with 16 bases in between. The germline gives CDR1 SGHDT, CDR2 YYEEEE. The CDR3 runs to 18 residues. Written as DNA, the CDR3 is TGTGCCAGCAGCTTGGCGGTGGGATCCCAGAGCTCCTACAATGAGCAGTTCTTC. Encoded protein: CASSLAVGSQSSYNEQFF.

This clonotype was seen a few times. The chain has TRBV20-1 and TRBJ1-1; D call uncertain. Trimming took off 6 bases at V and 10 bases at J, with 18 bases between the two ends. The CDR3 consists of 12 residues. The germline CDR1 and CDR2 sequences are DFQATT and SNEGSKA (reference sequence). The CDR3 nucleotides read TGCAGTGCCCAGCGTGAGGTACAGATAGCTTTCTTT. This sequence encodes CSAQREVQIAFF.

The chain has TRBV3-1 and TRBJ2-1; 7 bases map to TRBD2. CDR1 LGHDT and CDR2 YNNKEL come from the germline V gene (reference sequence). The length of the CDR3 is 13 residues. Trimming at V came to 5 bases and at J to 7 bases, leaving 5 bases not matched to a gene. The CDR3 bases are TGTGCCAGCAGCTCTAGACTAGCAAATGAGCAGTTCTTC. As protein: CASSSRLANEQFF.

V usage is TRBV10-3 and J usage is TRBJ1-1; perhaps TRBD1 as D (6 bases). The CDR3 is 15 amino acids. Germline V gene sequence: CDR1 ENHRY, CDR2 SYGVKD. Trimming removed 4 bases from V and 1 base from J, with 13 bases in between. The DNA of the CDR3 is TGTGCCATCAGTGTCTCCGGGACACAGAACACTGAAGCTTTCTTT. Its protein product is CAISVSGTQNTEAFF.

At least ten counts were recorded for this clonotype. The chain has TRBV3-1 and TRBJ2-2, with unresolved D. This CDR3 comprises 13 residues. The V and J ends lost 5 bases and 6 bases respectively, with 10 bases between them. The germline V gene has CDR1 LGHDT and CDR2 YNNKEL (reference sequence). CDR3 nucleotide sequence: TGTGCCAGCAGCTTCGTTATGGCCGGGGAGCTGTTTTTT. It specifies CASSFVMAGELFF.

The chain uses TRBV6-2 or TRBV6-3 and TRBJ1-5, with TRBD1 as a possible D gene (5 bases). CDR1 is MNHEY and CDR2 is SVGEGT in the germline V gene. The V gene lost 8 bases and the J gene lost 0 bases, with 11 bases spanning the gap. The CDR3 totals 14 residues. The CDR3 DNA reads TGTGCCAGCGAGTCGACAGATAGCAATCAGCCCCAGCATTTT. Encoded protein: CASESTDSNQPQHF.

The J gene is TRBJ2-5, the V gene TRBV20-1, with TRBD1 as a possible D gene (5 bases). The V end was cut by 3 bases, the J end by 1 base, with 15 bases between. The CDR3 totals 15 residues. The germline CDR1 and CDR2 sequences are DFQATT and SNEGSKA (reference sequence). The CDR3 spells CSARNRPITQETQYF. For the CDR3, the DNA is TGCAGTGCTAGGAACAGGCCGATAACCCAAGAGACCCAGTACTTC.

The table lists this clonotype with a few counts. The chain employs TRBV9 and TRBJ2-5; TRBD2 matches at 8 bases. The J call is uncertain, as TRBJ2-7 better fits the DNA end. CDR3 length: 16 amino acids. The germline V gene encodes CDR1 SGDLS and CDR2 YYNGEE. DNA of the CDR3: TGTGCCAGCAGCGTAGCTGGGGCGGGGGGCCTCTACGAGCAGTACTTC. Protein sequence: CASSVAGAGGLYEQYF.

V is TRBV3-1 and J is TRBJ2-7; 7 nucleotides match TRBD2. Germline V gives CDR1 LGHDT, CDR2 YNNKEL (reference sequence). The CDR3 has 16 amino acids. V lost 4 bases to trimming and J lost 3 bases; unmatched junction nucleotides: 12. DNA of the CDR3: TGTGCCAGCAGCCCTCAGCCGCGGACTAGTCTCTACGAGCAGTACTTC. Translated, it gives CASSPQPRTSLYEQYF.

The rearrangement joins TRBV4-1 to TRBJ2-2; D remains unclear. The CDR3 spans 15 residues. Trimming took off 5 bases at V and 7 bases at J, with 17 bases between the two ends. Germline-derived CDR1 and CDR2 are MGHRA and YSYEKL. The CDR3 DNA reads TGCGCCAGCAGCGTGGAAAGACTGGTTGGCGGGGAGCTGTTTTTT. This encodes CASSVERLVGGELFF.

This clonotype was seen more than once but under ten times. This chain joins TRBV10-1 and TRBJ2-1; D uncertain. The CDR3 totals 13 residues. Trimming took 0 bases from V and 8 from J, leaving 8 bases between them. Germline CDR1 WNHNN, CDR2 SYGVQD (reference sequence). CDR3 DNA sequence: TGCGCCAGCAGTGAGTCTGTAGACCATGAGCAGTTCTTC. Residues: CASSESVDHEQFF.

The chain carries TRBV7-8 and TRBJ2-5, with D maybe TRBD2 (5 bases). This CDR3 is built from 18 residues. Trimming left V 4 bases short and J 4 bases short, with 25 bases between. CDR1 and CDR2 (germline): SGHVS, FQNEAQ. CDR3 coding DNA: TGTGCCAGCAGCTCGTACGCTACCGGCCCCCTTGCGGGAGAGACCCAGTACTTC. Encoded protein: CASSSYATGPLAGETQYF.

Comments on this clonotype: Compared with germline, one end of the junction differs, possibly owing to a read error. This chain joins TRBV30 and TRBJ2-5; D may be TRBD1 or TRBD2 (5 bases each). This CDR3 has 11 amino acids. Germline loops: CDR1 GTSNPN, CDR2 SVGIG (reference sequence). CDR3 bases: TGTGCCTCCTCTCAGGGAGAGGCCCAGTACTTC. Amino acid sequence: CASSQGEAQYF.

The count of this clonotype is one. This chain connects TRBV6-4 to TRBJ2-3; D might be TRBD2 (5 bases). V lost 8 bases and J lost 3, with 15 bases in between. This CDR3 spans 14 amino acids. Germline assignment: CDR1 MRHNA and CDR2 SNTAGT. The CDR3 loop reads CASDTEGWTDTQYF. The DNA of the CDR3 is TGTGCCAGCGACACAGAGGGTTGGACAGATACGCAGTATTTT.

This clonotype has only a few counts. The chain carries TRBV20-1 and TRBJ2-5; maybe TRBD1 (5 bases). The germline CDR1 and CDR2 sequences are DFQATT and SNEGSKA (reference sequence). The V end lost 5 bases, the J end lost 7 bases, and 17 bases lay between the germline ends. CDR3 length equals 13 residues. In DNA form, the CDR3 reads TGCAGTGCTCGCCTGGGGCGAAGGGGGACCCAGTACTTC. Translated: CSARLGRRGTQYF.

The chain couples TRBV7-2 to TRBJ1-5, with D perhaps TRBD1 (5 bases). The V gene lost 1 base and the J gene lost 11 bases, with 9 bases spanning the gap. In germline, CDR1 is SGHTA, CDR2 FQGNSA. This CDR3 has 12 residues. The CDR3 protein is CASSLDRTAQHF. For the CDR3, the DNA is TGTGCCAGCAGCTTAGACAGGACGGCCCAGCATTTT.

This clonotype showed up just a few times. The J gene is TRBJ2-7, the V gene TRBV7-2; perhaps TRBD1 as D (5 bases). This CDR3 comprises 15 residues. The ends were cut back, 2 bases at V and 2 bases at J, with 13 bases in the middle. Germline V CDR1 and CDR2: SGHTA, FQGNSA. In nucleotides, the CDR3 is TGTGCCAGCAGCTTATCCGCAGGGTTAACCTACGAGCAGTACTTC. The encoded protein is CASSLSAGLTYEQYF.

For this clonotype: One end of the junction is discordant with germline, which a read error may explain. This rearrangement joins TRBV4-1 to TRBJ2-7; D is ambiguous. The CDR3 consists of 12 residues. CDR1 is MGHRA and CDR2 is YSYEKL in the germline V gene. The CDR3 loop reads CVSSQDRIEQYF. The CDR3 DNA reads TGCGTCAGCAGCCAAGATCGGATCGAGCAGTACTTC.

V gene TRBV12-3 or TRBV12-4 combines with J gene TRBJ1-5; tentative D call: TRBD1 (5 bases). V was pared by 3 bases and J by 5 bases, with 14 bases between. There are 15 residues in the CDR3. The CDR3 nucleotides read TGTGCCAGCAGTTTTAATTTGGGGGGGGATCAGCCCCAGCATTTT. As protein: CASSFNLGGDQPQHF.

This chain uses TRBV5-1 with TRBJ2-1; TRBD2 agrees at 9 bases. Trimming at V came to 0 bases and at J to 7 bases, leaving 5 bases not matched to a gene. This CDR3 has 15 residues. CDR1 and CDR2 (germline): SGHRS, YFSETQ. The CDR3 region has the DNA TGCGCCAGCAGCTTGGAGTCTAGCGGGGCGAATGAGCAGTTCTTC. Amino acid sequence: CASSLESSGANEQFF.

The chain joins TRBV29-1 to TRBJ2-1; D not certain. The CDR3 totals 13 residues. Trimming removed 1 base at V and 4 bases at J, with 8 bases between. The V gene's germline CDR1 is SQVTM and CDR2 ANQGSEA. CDR3 sequence: CSVEVPEYNEQFF. The CDR3 DNA is TGCAGCGTTGAAGTGCCGGAGTACAATGAGCAGTTCTTC.

The V gene is TRBV27, the J gene TRBJ2-7, with 8 bases that match TRBD2. The CDR3 extends over 15 amino acids. The J segment lost 2 bases and the V segment lost 1 base, leaving 4 bases of the junction unmatched. Germline assignment: CDR1 MNHEY and CDR2 SMNVEV (reference sequence). The CDR3, as DNA: TGTGCCAGCAGTTTATTAGCGGGGCAGACCTACGAGCAGTACTTC. The encoded protein is CASSLLAGQTYEQYF.

The table lists this clonotype with a few counts. The CDR3 protein is CATKKVGVHEQYF. The CDR3 coding sequence is TGTGCCACCAAAAAGGTCGGTGTCCACGAGCAGTACTTC. The chain employs TRBV6-2 or TRBV6-3 and TRBJ2-7; D call uncertain. Trimming shortened V by 10 bases and J by 5 bases, and 18 bases separated the two germline ends. In germline, CDR1 is MNHEY, CDR2 SVGEGT. The CDR3 consists of 13 residues.

The rearrangement links TRBV3-1 to TRBJ2-1; D perhaps matches TRBD2 (5 bases). The CDR3 length is 15 residues. Germline CDR1 LGHDT, CDR2 YNNKEL (reference sequence). Trimming pared 3 bases from V and 4 bases from J, leaving 13 bases between. The CDR3 nucleotides are TGTGCCAGCAGCCAGGGAGCCGGGAAGTACAATGAGCAGTTCTTC. Translated: CASSQGAGKYNEQFF.

The genes are TRBV20-1 and TRBJ1-2; D might be TRBD1 (5 bases). Germline CDR1 DFQATT, CDR2 SNEGSKA (reference sequence). The CDR3 has 14 residues. The germline V and J ends were trimmed by 3 bases and 6 bases, with 17 bases remaining between them. The CDR3 bases are TGCAGTGCTAGCCGTAGTGACAGCAACGATGGCTACACCTTC. This gives the protein CSASRSDSNDGYTF.

The rearrangement uses TRBV20-1 and TRBJ2-1; 7 nucleotides line up with TRBD2. Germline assignment: CDR1 DFQATT and CDR2 SNEGSKA (reference sequence). The CDR3 consists of 15 residues. Germline trimming cut 0 bases from V and 7 bases from J; bases unmatched to any gene: 9. The CDR3: CSARDTRGGVNEQFF. CDR3 in DNA: TGCAGTGCTAGAGATACTCGCGGGGGTGTTAATGAGCAGTTCTTC.

The table lists this clonotype with a few counts. The genes are TRBV4-2 and TRBJ2-3; 10 bases match TRBD2. The germline V gene encodes CDR1 LGHNA and CDR2 YNFKEQ. This CDR3 contains 17 residues. V shed 2 bases and J 1 base; nucleotides not matched to a gene: 6. The CDR3 loop reads CASSQLAGTSGTDTQYF. The CDR3 coding sequence is TGTGCCAGCAGCCAACTCGCCGGGACTAGCGGCACAGATACGCAGTATTTT.

The chain has TRBV3-1 and TRBJ2-7; 10 bases agree with TRBD1. J lost 3 bases, V lost 8 bases, and 7 bases had no gene match. The CDR3 length is 14 residues. Germline V gene data show CDR1 as LGHDT and CDR2 as YNNKEL (reference sequence). The CDR3 DNA sequence: TGTGCCAGCCGGCTTGGGACAGGGGACTACGAGCAGTACTTC. Translated: CASRLGTGDYEQYF.